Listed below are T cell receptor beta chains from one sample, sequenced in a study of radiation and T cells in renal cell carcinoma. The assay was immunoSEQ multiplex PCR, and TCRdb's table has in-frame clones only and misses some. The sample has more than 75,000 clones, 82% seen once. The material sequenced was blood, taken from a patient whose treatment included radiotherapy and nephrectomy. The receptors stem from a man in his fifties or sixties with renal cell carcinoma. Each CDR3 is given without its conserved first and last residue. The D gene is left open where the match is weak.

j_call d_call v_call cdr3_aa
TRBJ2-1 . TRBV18 ASSPSRRDTNNEQF
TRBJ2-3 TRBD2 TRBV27 ASSLAGGTPDTQY
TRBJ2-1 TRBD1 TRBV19 ASSQLPGQPYNEQF
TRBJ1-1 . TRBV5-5 ASSRRTENTEAF
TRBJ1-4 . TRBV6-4 ASSRELNEKLF
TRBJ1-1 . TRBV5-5 ASSLVWGQGTEAF
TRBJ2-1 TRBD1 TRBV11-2 ASSLAGGMDEQF
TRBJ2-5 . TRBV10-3 ATGEETQY
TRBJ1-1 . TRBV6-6 ASSYSTLNTEAF
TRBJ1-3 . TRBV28 ASSFPGQTGNTIY
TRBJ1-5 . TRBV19 ASSIGGRGNQPQH
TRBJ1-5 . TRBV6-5 ANAAWAPDHQPQH
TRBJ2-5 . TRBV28 ASSLPGQETQY
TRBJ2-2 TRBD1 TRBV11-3 ASSSGQGAVGGELF
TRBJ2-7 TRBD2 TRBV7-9 ASSPEGGRFYEQY
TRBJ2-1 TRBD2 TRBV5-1 ASSLGTRGGEGNEQF
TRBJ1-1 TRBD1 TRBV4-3 ASSQDLVGYSLDRVNTEAF
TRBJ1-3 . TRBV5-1 ASSPDSGNTIY
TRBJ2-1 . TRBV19 ASSTLGGSSYNEQF
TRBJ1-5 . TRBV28 ASSFTRARSNQPQH
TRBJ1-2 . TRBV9 ASSVQGQAGYT
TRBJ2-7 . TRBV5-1 ASSQKQGGYEQY
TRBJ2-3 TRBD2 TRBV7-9 ASSLAGGLAGARDTQY
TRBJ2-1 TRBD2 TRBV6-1 ASSPVAGGGNEQF
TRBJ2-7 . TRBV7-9 ASSAGLGEQY
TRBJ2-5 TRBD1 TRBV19 ASSTRQGNGETQY
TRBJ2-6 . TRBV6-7 ASSLLRRITNRANVLT
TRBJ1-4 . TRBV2 ASTITGTRYEKLF
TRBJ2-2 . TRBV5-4 ASSPEIAGELF
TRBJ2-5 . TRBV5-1 ASSLGTGIGKGVFQETQY
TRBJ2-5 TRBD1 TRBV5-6 ASNPTGLETQY
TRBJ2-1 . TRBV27 ASSRPTSPNEQF
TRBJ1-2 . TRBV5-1 ASSLEAAANYGYT
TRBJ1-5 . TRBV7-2 ASSLNNQPQH
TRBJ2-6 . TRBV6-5 ASGAGANVLT
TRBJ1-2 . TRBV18 ASSPTETGGYT
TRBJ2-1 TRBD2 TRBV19 ASSMTGRMYNEQF
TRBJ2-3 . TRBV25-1 ASSGKRQPSTDTQY
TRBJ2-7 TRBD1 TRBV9 ASSVGDRAPEQY
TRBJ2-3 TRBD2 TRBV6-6 ASSFSGRATDTQY
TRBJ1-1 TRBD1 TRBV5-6 ASSSGQGTTEAF
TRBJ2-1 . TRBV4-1 ASSLTLVSSYNEQF
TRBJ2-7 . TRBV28 ASSSGGLGGEQY
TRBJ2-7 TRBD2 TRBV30 AWSARSLVGGLSDYEQY
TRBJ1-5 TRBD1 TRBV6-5 ASRTGGRNNQPQH
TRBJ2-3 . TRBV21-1 ASSYRDYCSQY
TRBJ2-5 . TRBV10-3 AISEGSETQY
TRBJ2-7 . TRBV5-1 ASGEGQHYEQY
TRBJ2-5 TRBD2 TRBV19 ASSTLAGNQETQY
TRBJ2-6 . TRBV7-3 ASSLDSGANVLT
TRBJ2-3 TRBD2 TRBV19 ASSIKAGGADTQY